This T cell receptor (beta chain) was recovered during a study of technical replicates of blood from several donors (dated 2017 in TCRdb). This clone was found once. Its target antigen remains unknown. No base-level quality is on record; no much larger clone is a single base apart. CDR1 MNHNS and CDR2 SASEGT were looked up in the germline V gene. Reading from cysteine to phenylalanine, the CDR3 counts 13 amino acids. Only the CDR3 DNA stays, 39 bases, in frame from base 1. The germline ends are 6 bases apart after V is trimmed by 6 bases and J by 0 bases. To prepare the library, the immunoSEQ multiplex PCR assay was applied. TCRdb mirrors the immuneACCESS table, restricted to in-frame sequences. Some clones are absent from its copies; in checked studies, under half trace to an unresolved V gene, and the reason for the others is unknown. In all, the sample holds approximately 59,000 clones, and around 85% of those were seen once. Approximately 4.8% of the sample is in the top ten clones.

The sample comprised PBMCs. This clonotype was sampled from a human donor in good health. Some clones in this sample may be carry-over from other donors' samples. The sequence links TRBV6-1 to TRBJ1-3; a confident D gene designation cannot be given. The nucleotides are TGTGCCAGCAGACACAGCTCTGGAAACACCATATATTTT. The encoded protein is CASRHSSGNTIYF.